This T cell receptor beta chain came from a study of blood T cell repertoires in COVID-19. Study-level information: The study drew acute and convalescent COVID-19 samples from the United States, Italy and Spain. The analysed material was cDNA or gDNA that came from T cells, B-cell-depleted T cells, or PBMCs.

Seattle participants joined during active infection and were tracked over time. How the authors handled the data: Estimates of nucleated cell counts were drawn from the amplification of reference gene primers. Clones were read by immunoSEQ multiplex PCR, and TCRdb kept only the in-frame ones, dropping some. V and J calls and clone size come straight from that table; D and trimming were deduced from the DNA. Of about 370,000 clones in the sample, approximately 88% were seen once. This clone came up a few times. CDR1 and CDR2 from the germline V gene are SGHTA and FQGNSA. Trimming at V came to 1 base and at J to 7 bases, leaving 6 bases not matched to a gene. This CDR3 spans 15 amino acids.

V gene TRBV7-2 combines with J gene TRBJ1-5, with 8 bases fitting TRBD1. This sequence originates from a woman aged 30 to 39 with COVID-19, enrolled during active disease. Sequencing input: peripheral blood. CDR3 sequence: CASSLGQGAGQPQHF. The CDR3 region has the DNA TGTGCCAGCAGCTTAGGCCAGGGGGCAGGGCAGCCCCAGCATTTT.